In this sample, the clone carrying this TCR beta chain is medium-sized. Germline V gives CDR1 KGHDR, CDR2 SFDVKD. V lost 12 bases and J lost 3, with 15 bases in between. The CDR3 is 13 amino acids. TCRdb re-called the PCR reads through MiXCR, storing one row per CDR3 protein. The table lists just over 2,500 distinct CDR3 sequences, under 15% of them singletons. This sample stems from a study of tumor-infiltrating lymphocytes in oesophageal squamous cell carcinoma. This sequence joins TRBV24-1 and TRBJ2-3; perhaps D is TRBD1 or TRBD2 (5 bases each). This receptor was taken from a male donor with esophageal squamous cell carcinoma. The sequenced material came from esophageal tumor tissue. CDR3 in DNA: TGTGCCTCACAGCGGCCAGGGACAGATACGCAGTATTTT. This encodes CASQRPGTDTQYF.